This T cell receptor beta chain was captured by sequencing in a study of shared clonotypes between healthy human individuals (dated by TCRdb to the early 2020s). Background for the entire study: The cohort included three men and two women between 18 and 49 years of age. For each donor, three plates each were used for CD4 naive and CD4 memory, two plates were used for CD8 naive, and one plate was used for CD8 memory. The study deeply sequenced blood TCR repertoires of five healthy adults to estimate repertoire size and the extent of clonotype sharing between individuals. Different laboratories and diverse techniques were used to prepare libraries and sequence TCR repertoires, to increase sequencing depth and limit assay-specific biases. Each donor's leukapheresis produced roughly between roughly 0.85 and 10 billion PBMCs. The paper's findings and limits, for the study overall: Rarefaction of sorted-subset datasets indicated incomplete sequencing despite the large sequencing depth. The genetic and exposure-history diversity represented was limited by the small number of donors. Clonotypes shared by all four sorted-subset donors showed higher generation probabilities than non-shared clonotypes. About 4.5% of naive CD4, more than 3% of naive CD8, 2.3% of memory CD4, and about 0.4% of memory CD8 clonotypes were shared across several donors. Pairwise subsampling led to the expectation that sequencing depth would affect the degree of clonotype sharing among donors. Sampling was restricted to blood, and TCR repertoires in tissue are likely to differ from TCR repertoires in blood. Naive subsets generally had larger estimated clonotype richness than memory subsets.

Regarding this clone: There is no known antigen for this receptor. Base qualities are not at hand, and no much larger clone is one base apart.

Using the deep immunoSEQ assay, TCR CDR3 regions were amplified from genomic DNA by multiplex PCR. Extracted genomic DNA from each cell subset was distributed evenly across all wells of several immunoSEQ 96-well plates, and each plate was treated as a replicate. For sorted subsets, around 0.2 ug genomic DNA, equal to tens of thousands of T cell genomes, was loaded into each replicate PCR. Purified libraries were measured with a Qubit 3.0 fluorometer, size-checked on a Bioanalyzer 2100, and measured again with the KAPA Library Quantification kit. Every immunoSEQ 96-well plate was sequenced on a dedicated single-read 150-cycle Illumina NextSeq 550 flow cell. In the authors' own workflow: Because the immunoSEQ output held only junctional sequences and lacked quality scores, the filtering could not match the filtering applied to full-length reads. To assign V/J genes and CDR3, sequences were annotated using PyIR, a Python wrapper for IgBLAST v1.9, with IMGT germline references. Reads were removed for weak V/J assignments (E-value above 1e-6), missing CDR3, stop codons, out-of-frame junctions, or ambiguous translated residues. A V3J clonotype was defined by an identical inferred V gene, J gene, and CDR3 amino acid sequence. The percentage overlap between two repertoires was calculated by dividing the number of shared unique clonotypes by the size of the smaller repertoire. RTK rarefaction, the Chao1 estimator, and Recon v2.1 estimates of unobserved clonotypes were used to assess repertoire richness. Generation probabilities were computed with OLGA for all TCRbeta clonotypes obtained by the gDNA method from several donors. Held by TCRdb, this immuneACCESS table contains in-frame sequences only and omits some clones. Under half of the omission traces to an unresolved V gene where checked; the cause of the rest is unknown. From that table come the V and J calls and clone size; the DNA was used to work out D and trimming. The sample table lists some 1,600,000 clones, approximately 98% of them with a count of one. Of the sample, about 0.42% falls within the top ten clones.

The donors were healthy, HIV-negative adults with no recently reported acute infections or vaccinations. Only Caucasian adults living in Nashville, Tennessee, USA were represented among the donors. CD4+ T cells were enriched by magnetic negative selection, after which naive cells were positively selected on CD45RA and the negative fraction was taken as the memory subset. After blood collection by leukapheresis, PBMCs were isolated using Ficoll-Histopaque density gradient centrifugation and then cryopreserved in the vapor phase of liquid nitrogen. Analytical flow cytometry was used to check the purity and quantity of each magnetically sorted T cell population. Genomic DNA was isolated from every sorted fraction and measured by UV absorbance on a Nanodrop 2000c. Looking up the germline V gene yields CDR1 SGHAT and CDR2 FQNNGV. Measured from the cysteine to the phenylalanine, the CDR3 is 14 residues long. Only CDR3 DNA remains: 42 bases, in frame from the first base. A distance of 16 bases separates the germline ends of V and J, which lose 5 bases and 5 bases respectively.

This chain joins TRBV11-2 to TRBJ2-7; no D gene is confidently identified. This receptor was obtained from a man aged 25-45 years in good health. The specimen was naive CD4+ T cells sorted from blood. This specimen's cell subset or site label, interpreted: CD45RA+ positively selected. The CDR3 loop reads CASSGATLSHEQYF. The DNA sequence follows: TGTGCCAGCAGCGGCGCCACTCTTTCGCACGAGCAGTACTTC.